The clone carrying this T cell receptor beta chain was found a few times. Its cognate antigen is unknown. This record belongs to a study of T cells in Graves' hyperthyroidism and ophthalmopathy. Criteria for exclusion of patients were uncontrolled infection, other autoimmune disease, pregnancy or lactation. Diagnoses used clinical symptoms, serum thyroxine and TRAb, thyroid ultrasound and orbital computed tomography. Study results and limitations: The majority of expanded thyroid clonotypes above 0.001 also appeared in blood. Ophthalmopathy prediction by the model preceded onset by a median approximately 5.9 months.

V lost 7 bases and J 2 bases, leaving 20 bases between the germline ends. The germline V gene encodes CDR1 SGHVS and CDR2 FQNEAQ. This CDR3 comprises 16 residues. Using RNA transcripts as the source, TCR beta CDR3 regions were amplified. The HTBI set primed first-round TCR CDR3 RT-PCR. TCRdb reanalysed the multiplex PCR reads using MiXCR and keeps one entry per CDR3 protein. The sample records around 600,000 distinct CDR3 sequences, 45% being singletons. Sequenced sample: peripheral blood or thyroid tissue (not recorded which). The origin of this receptor is an adult man with Graves' disease, either hyperthyroidism or ophthalmopathy (not recorded which). The chain links TRBV7-8 to TRBJ1-2; the D gene is possibly TRBD1 (5 bases). The CDR3 nucleotides read TGTGCCAGCACTACACGGATCCGGGGACCAAACTATGGCTACACCTTC. Translating gives CASTTRIRGPNYGYTF.